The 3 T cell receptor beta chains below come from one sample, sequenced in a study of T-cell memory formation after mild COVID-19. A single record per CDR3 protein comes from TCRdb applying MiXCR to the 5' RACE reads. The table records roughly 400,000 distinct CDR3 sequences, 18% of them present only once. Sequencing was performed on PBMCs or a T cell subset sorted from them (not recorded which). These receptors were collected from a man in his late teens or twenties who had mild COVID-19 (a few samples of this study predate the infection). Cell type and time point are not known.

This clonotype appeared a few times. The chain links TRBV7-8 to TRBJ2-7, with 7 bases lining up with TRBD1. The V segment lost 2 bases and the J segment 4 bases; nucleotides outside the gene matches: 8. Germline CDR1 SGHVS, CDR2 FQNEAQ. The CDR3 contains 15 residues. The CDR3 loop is CASSLMDRLVYEQYV. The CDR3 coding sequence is TGTGCCAGCAGCTTAATGGACAGGTTGGTGTACGAGCAGTACGTC.

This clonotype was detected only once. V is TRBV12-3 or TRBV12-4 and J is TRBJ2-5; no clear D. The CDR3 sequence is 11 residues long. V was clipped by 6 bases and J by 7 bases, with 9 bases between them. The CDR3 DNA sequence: TGTGCCAGCAGAGGTTTCGGGACCCAGTACTTC. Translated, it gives CASRGFGTQYF.

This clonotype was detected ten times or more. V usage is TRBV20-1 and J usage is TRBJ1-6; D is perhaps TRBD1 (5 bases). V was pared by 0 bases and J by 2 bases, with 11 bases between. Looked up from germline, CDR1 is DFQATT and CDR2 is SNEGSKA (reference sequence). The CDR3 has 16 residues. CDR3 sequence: CSARDGARAYNSPLHF. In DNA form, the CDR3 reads TGCAGTGCTAGAGATGGGGCCAGGGCCTATAATTCACCCCTCCACTTT.